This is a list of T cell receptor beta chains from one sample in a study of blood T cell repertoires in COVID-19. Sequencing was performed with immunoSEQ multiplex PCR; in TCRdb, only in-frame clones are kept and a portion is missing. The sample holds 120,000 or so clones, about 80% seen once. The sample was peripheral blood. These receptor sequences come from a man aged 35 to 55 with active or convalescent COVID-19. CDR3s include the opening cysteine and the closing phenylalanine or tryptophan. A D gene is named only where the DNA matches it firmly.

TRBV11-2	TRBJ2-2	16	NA	CASSSPQGRNTGELFF
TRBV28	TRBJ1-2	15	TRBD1	CASGTPGQGDYGYTF
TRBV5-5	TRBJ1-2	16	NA	CASSLGRGPHFYGYTF
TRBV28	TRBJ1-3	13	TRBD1	CASSTGGRDTIYF
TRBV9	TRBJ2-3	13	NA	CASSAQSTDTQYF
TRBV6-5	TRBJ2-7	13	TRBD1	CASTLQGTYEQYF
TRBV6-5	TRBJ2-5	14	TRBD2	CASTDSGSWGTQYF
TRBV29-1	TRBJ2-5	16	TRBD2	CSGTQTLAGVGETQYF
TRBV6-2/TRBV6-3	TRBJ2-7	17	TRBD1	CASSSGTGTSLWGKQYF
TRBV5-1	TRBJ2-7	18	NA	CASSLAGSYGLYSYEQYF
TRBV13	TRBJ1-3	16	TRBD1	CASSQWWTGIGNTIYF
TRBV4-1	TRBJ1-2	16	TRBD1	CASSQGLDRKTHGYTF
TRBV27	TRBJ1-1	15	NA	CASSPSGGLYTEAFF
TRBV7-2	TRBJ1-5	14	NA	CASSSPGSNQPQHF
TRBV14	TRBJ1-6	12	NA	CASSHIYSPLHF
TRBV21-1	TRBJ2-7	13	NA	CRGGSSGSYEQYF
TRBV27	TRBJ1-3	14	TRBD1	CASATSGGGNTIYF
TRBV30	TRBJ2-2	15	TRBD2	CAWRYPSGGSGELFF
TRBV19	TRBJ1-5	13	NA	CASSPSGVQPQHF
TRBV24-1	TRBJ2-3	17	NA	CATSGKRGPQRTDTQYF
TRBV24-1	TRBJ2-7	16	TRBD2	CATSAPGGRSSYEQYF
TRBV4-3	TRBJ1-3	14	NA	CASSQGTGGNTIYF
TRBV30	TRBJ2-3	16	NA	CAWSALGHAQADTQYF
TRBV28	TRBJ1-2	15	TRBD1	CASSFEGAWNYGYTF
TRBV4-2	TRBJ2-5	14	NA	CASSPGGIEETQYF
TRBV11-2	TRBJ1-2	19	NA	CASSQTGVHFSVGPSGYTF
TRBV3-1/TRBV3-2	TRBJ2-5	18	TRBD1	CASSRSGQGARGQETQYF
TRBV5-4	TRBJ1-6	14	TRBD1	CASSEDRVRSPLHF
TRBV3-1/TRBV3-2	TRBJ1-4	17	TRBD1	CASSQRGRVIKGEKLFF
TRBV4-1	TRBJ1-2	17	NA	CASSQDLAWRDSYGYTF
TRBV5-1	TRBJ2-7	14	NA	CASSLEGRLDEQYF
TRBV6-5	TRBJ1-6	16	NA	CASSYSDGALGSPLHF
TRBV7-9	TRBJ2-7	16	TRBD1	CASSLRGQGRASEQYF
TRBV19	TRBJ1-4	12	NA	CASGGTNEKLFF
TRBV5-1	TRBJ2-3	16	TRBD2	CASSKGLAGGTDTQYF
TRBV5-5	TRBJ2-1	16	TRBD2	CASSLSSGGTYNEQFF
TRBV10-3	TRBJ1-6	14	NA	CAISEETPDSPLHF